Following are 4 T cell receptor beta chains from one sample sequenced in a study of Tregs in tolerant kidney transplant recipients. Related graft donors supplied nonmyeloablative bone marrow transplants, and mixed chimerism was transient. The assay was immunoSEQ multiplex PCR, and TCRdb's table has in-frame clones only and misses some. Among about 64,000 clones listed, 80% to 90% were seen once. The sample consisted of CD4+ T cells from blood (PBMCs), taken 6 months after the transplant. All receptors come from a human patient who received a combined kidney and bone marrow transplant. T cells may partly derive from the graft donor.

J is TRBJ2-2 and V is TRBV5-4; 7 positions match TRBD2. Germline CDR1 and CDR2: SGHNT and YYREEE (reference sequence). Trimming cost V 1 base and J 6 bases; bases outside gene matches: 3. The CDR3 has 14 residues. The CDR3 DNA reads as TGTGCCAGCAGCTTGTCGGGGGGTCCCGGGGAGCTGTTTTTT. This codes for CASSLSGGPGELFF.

The V gene is TRBV10-3, the J gene TRBJ1-2; a possible D gene is TRBD1 (6 bases). This CDR3 spans 12 amino acids. V was shortened by 8 bases and J by 5 bases, with 12 bases between the two germline ends. The germline V gene has CDR1 ENHRY and CDR2 SYGVKD. The CDR3 region is CAIEGGNYGYTF. CDR3 DNA sequence: TGTGCCATCGAAGGGGGTAATTATGGCTACACCTTC.

The chain couples TRBV18 to TRBJ2-5; TRBD1 agrees at 7 bases. Germline CDR1 reads KGHSH; CDR2 reads LQKENI. V lost 4 bases and J lost 5; bases outside the gene matches: 13. The length of the CDR3 is 16 residues. The CDR3 reads CASSHGENRGRETQYF. DNA for the CDR3: TGTGCCAGCTCACACGGAGAGAACAGGGGCCGGGAGACCCAGTACTTC.

The chain joins TRBV10-3 to TRBJ2-1; TRBD1 agrees at 7 bases. V was clipped by 9 bases and J by 3 bases; unmatched bases: 11. Germline CDR1 and CDR2: ENHRY and SYGVKD. This CDR3 comprises 15 residues. CDR3 in DNA: TGTGCCATGTCTGGGGACAGCCTTCTCTACAATGAGCAGTTCTTC. Amino acids: CAMSGDSLLYNEQFF.